The T cell receptor (beta chain) described here comes from a study of blood T cell repertoires in COVID-19. Germline V gene data show CDR1 as SGHTA and CDR2 as FQGNSA. The V and J ends lost 3 bases and 4 bases respectively, with 10 bases between them. The CDR3 length is 13 residues. As processed by the authors: From reference gene primer amplification, estimates of nucleated cell counts were derived. Sequencing used immunoSEQ multiplex PCR; TCRdb keeps in-frame clones, though not all of them. Clone size and V and J calls were adopted from that table, with D and trimming inferred from the DNA. This table has 350,000 to 500,000 clones, around nine tenths appearing once.

Input material: peripheral blood. V is TRBV7-2 and J is TRBJ2-7, with D hard to call. This sequence was found in a man aged 18 to 30 with COVID-19, enrolled during active disease. The CDR3 protein is CASSLNKLYEQYF. In DNA form, the CDR3 reads TGTGCCAGCAGCTTGAACAAATTATACGAGCAGTACTTC.